The rows below give T cell receptor beta chains drawn from one sample of a study of cytomegalovirus exposure and HLA in healthy donors. Profiling relied on immunoSEQ multiplex PCR, and the TCRdb table lists in-frame clones only, not all of them. This sample has 100,000 to 150,000 clones, with about 82% found just once. Sequenced input: PBMCs. The receptors come from a boy aged 10-17 years in good health and CMV-seronegative. The CDR3 runs from the conserved cysteine through the conserved F or W.

j_call: TRBJ1-4
v_call: TRBV5-6
cdr3_aa: CASSLRSGGGYEKLFF

j_call: TRBJ2-7
v_call: TRBV7-2
cdr3_aa: CASSRTRESYEQYF

j_call: TRBJ2-7
v_call: TRBV9
cdr3_aa: CASSPLSRTDEQYF

j_call: TRBJ2-7
v_call: TRBV5-1
cdr3_aa: CASSPGGQGLPYEQYF

j_call: TRBJ2-1
v_call: TRBV25-1
cdr3_aa: CASSERTGGHEQFF

j_call: TRBJ2-1
v_call: TRBV4-3
cdr3_aa: CASSQEPGGPNEQFF

j_call: TRBJ1-2
v_call: TRBV29-1
cdr3_aa: CSVGGQGNYGYTF

j_call: TRBJ2-1
v_call: TRBV19
cdr3_aa: CASSPQGSYNEQFF

j_call: NA
v_call: TRBV4-1
cdr3_aa: CASSPFTSGFSYEQYF

j_call: TRBJ2-5
v_call: TRBV6-5
cdr3_aa: CASSTQGEETQYF

j_call: TRBJ2-1
v_call: TRBV14
cdr3_aa: CASSPSGSYNEQFF

j_call: TRBJ2-2
v_call: TRBV10-3
cdr3_aa: CAISETEPGTGVNVITGELFF

j_call: TRBJ2-7
v_call: TRBV5-6
cdr3_aa: CASSFGGWDYEQYF

j_call: TRBJ1-5
v_call: TRBV2
cdr3_aa: CASSHTPGQLNQPQHF

j_call: TRBJ1-1
v_call: TRBV10-3
cdr3_aa: CATRTDTTWSTEAFF

j_call: TRBJ2-5
v_call: TRBV9
cdr3_aa: CASSPEGLSSIPYQETQYF

j_call: TRBJ2-7
v_call: TRBV30
cdr3_aa: CAWKESVPYEQYF

j_call: TRBJ2-7
v_call: TRBV6-5
cdr3_aa: CASSYGSGSSYEQYF

j_call: TRBJ2-3
v_call: TRBV10-3
cdr3_aa: CAISDARGFADTQYF

j_call: TRBJ1-4
v_call: TRBV2
cdr3_aa: CASSADSTNNEKLFF

j_call: TRBJ2-5
v_call: TRBV5-1
cdr3_aa: CASSTPTGKETQYF

j_call: TRBJ2-7
v_call: TRBV5-6
cdr3_aa: CASSLAGRLSYEQYF

j_call: TRBJ1-1
v_call: TRBV18
cdr3_aa: CASSPTQGGRTEAFF

j_call: TRBJ2-5
v_call: TRBV6-1
cdr3_aa: CASSPHRETQYF

j_call: TRBJ2-2
v_call: TRBV2
cdr3_aa: CASRVGQSNTGELFF

j_call: TRBJ2-5
v_call: TRBV6-6
cdr3_aa: CASSHGGEETQYF

j_call: TRBJ2-1
v_call: TRBV6-5
cdr3_aa: CASSYGPGLGDTEQFF

j_call: TRBJ1-2
v_call: TRBV6-5
cdr3_aa: CASTLGGFGYTF

j_call: TRBJ1-1
v_call: TRBV5-4
cdr3_aa: CAIEGVGSREAFF

j_call: TRBJ1-2
v_call: TRBV6-5
cdr3_aa: CASQPYGREDDGYTF

j_call: TRBJ2-1
v_call: TRBV29-1
cdr3_aa: CSVEKRFGQFF

j_call: TRBJ1-1
v_call: TRBV5-6
cdr3_aa: CASSLTGGGTEAFF

j_call: TRBJ1-2
v_call: TRBV6-5
cdr3_aa: CASSPVRVDYGYTF

j_call: TRBJ2-7
v_call: TRBV2
cdr3_aa: CASRRSESSYEQYF

j_call: TRBJ1-1
v_call: TRBV13
cdr3_aa: CASSPRGGVLGTEAFF

j_call: TRBJ1-1
v_call: TRBV11-3
cdr3_aa: CASSLGRTTNTEAFF

j_call: TRBJ2-7
v_call: TRBV19
cdr3_aa: CASSTDRGLNEQYF